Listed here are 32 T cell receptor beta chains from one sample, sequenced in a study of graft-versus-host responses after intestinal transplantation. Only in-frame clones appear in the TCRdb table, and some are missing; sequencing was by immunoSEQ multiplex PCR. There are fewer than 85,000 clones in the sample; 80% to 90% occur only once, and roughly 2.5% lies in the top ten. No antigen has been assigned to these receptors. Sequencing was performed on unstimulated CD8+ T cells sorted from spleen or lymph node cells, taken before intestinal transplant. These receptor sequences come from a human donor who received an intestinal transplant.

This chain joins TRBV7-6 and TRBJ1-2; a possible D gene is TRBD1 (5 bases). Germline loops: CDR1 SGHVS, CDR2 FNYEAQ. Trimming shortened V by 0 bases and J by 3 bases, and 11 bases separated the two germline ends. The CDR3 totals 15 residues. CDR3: CASSLAAGPYYGYTF. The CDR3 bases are TGTGCCAGCAGCTTAGCGGCAGGGCCGTACTATGGCTACACCTTC.

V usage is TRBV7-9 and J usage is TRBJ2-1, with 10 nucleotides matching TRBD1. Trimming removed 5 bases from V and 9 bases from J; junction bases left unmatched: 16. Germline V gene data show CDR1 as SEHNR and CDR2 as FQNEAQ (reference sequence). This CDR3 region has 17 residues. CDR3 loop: CASSRRPGQGIRGEQFF. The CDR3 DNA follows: TGTGCCAGCAGCCGCCGCCCGGGACAGGGGATACGAGGTGAGCAGTTCTTC.

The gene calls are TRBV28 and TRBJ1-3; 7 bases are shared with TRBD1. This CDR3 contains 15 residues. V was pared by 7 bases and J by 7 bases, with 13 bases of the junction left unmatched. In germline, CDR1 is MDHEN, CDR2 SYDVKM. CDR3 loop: CASNFDRDERNTIYF. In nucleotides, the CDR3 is TGTGCCAGCAATTTCGACAGGGACGAGAGGAACACCATATATTTT.

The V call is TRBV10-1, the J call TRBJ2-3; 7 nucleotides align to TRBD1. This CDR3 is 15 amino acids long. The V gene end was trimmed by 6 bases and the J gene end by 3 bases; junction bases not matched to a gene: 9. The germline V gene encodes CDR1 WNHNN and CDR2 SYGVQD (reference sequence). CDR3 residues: CASSDRQGRTDTQYF. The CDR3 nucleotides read TGCGCCAGCAGCGATAGACAGGGACGGACAGATACGCAGTATTTT.

The CDR3 DNA is TGTGCCAGCAGCGTAGATGGCGCGGGAGGGCCGTTTTCCTACAATGAGCAGTTCTTC. It yields the protein CASSVDGAGGPFSYNEQFF. The chain has TRBV9 and TRBJ2-1, with 9 bases identical to TRBD2. Germline values: CDR1 SGDLS, CDR2 YYNGEE. V lost 0 bases and J lost 1; bases outside the gene matches: 11. CDR3 length: 19 amino acids.

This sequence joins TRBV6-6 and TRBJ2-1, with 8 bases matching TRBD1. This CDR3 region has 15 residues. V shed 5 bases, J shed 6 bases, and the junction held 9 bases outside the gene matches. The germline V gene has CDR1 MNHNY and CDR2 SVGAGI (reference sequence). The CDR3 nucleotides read TGTGCCAGCAGTAGCCGGGACAGGATACCCAATGAGCAGTTCTTC. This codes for CASSSRDRIPNEQFF.

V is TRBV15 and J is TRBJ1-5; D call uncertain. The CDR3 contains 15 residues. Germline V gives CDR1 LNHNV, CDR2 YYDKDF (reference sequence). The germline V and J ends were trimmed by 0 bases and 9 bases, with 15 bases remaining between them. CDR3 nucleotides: TGTGCCACCAGCAGAGATCTGGGCGGGGATGGGCCCCAGCATTTT. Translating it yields CATSRDLGGDGPQHF.

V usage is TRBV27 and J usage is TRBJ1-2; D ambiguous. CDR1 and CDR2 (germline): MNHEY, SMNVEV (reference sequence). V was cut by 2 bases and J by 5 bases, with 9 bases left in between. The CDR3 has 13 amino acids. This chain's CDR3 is CASSLIEGYGYTF. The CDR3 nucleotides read TGTGCCAGCAGTTTAATTGAGGGATATGGCTACACCTTC.

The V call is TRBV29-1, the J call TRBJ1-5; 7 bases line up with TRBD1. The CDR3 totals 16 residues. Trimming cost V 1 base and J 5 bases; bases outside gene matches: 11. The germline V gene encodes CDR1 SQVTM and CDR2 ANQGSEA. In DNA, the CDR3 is TGCAGCGTTGAAGGGCCGGGATTGACAGGGCATCAGCCCCAGCATTTT. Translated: CSVEGPGLTGHQPQHF.

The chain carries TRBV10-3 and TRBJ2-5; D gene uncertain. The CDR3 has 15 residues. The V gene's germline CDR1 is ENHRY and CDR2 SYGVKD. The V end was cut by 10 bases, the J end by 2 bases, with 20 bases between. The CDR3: CATAEAFTCQETQYF. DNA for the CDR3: TGTGCCACGGCCGAAGCGTTTACTTGTCAAGAGACCCAGTACTTC.

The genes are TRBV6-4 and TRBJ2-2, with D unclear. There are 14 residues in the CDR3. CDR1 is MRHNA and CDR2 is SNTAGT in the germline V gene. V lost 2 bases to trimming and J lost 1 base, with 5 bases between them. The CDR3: CASSDGLNTGELFF. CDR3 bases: TGTGCCAGCAGTGACGGCCTGAACACCGGGGAGCTGTTTTTT.

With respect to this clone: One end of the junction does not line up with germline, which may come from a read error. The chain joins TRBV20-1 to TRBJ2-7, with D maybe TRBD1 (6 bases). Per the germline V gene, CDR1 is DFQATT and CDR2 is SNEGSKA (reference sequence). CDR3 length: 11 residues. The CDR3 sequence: CSARAGSQGNF. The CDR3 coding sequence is TGCAGTGCTAGAGCGGGGAGTCAGGGGAACTTC.

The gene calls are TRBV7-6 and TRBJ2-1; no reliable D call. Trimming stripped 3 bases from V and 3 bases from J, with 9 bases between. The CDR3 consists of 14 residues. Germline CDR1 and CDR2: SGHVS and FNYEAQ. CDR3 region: CASSFGFLYNEQFF. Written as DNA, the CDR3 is TGTGCCAGCAGCTTCGGGTTCCTCTACAATGAGCAGTTCTTC.

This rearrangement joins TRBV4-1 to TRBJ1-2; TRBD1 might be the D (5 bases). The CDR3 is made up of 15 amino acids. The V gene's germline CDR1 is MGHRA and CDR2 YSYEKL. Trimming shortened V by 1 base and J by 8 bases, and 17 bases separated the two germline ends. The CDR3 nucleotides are TGCGCCAGCAGCCAAGGAGTGAAAGGGGCTCGAGGCTACACCTTC. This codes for CASSQGVKGARGYTF.

The CDR3 region has the DNA TGTGCCAGCAGCTTGACAGGGAGTCAATCTGGAAACACCATATATTTT. It specifies CASSLTGSQSGNTIYF. The chain recombines TRBV7-8 with TRBJ1-3; 7 bases align to TRBD1. The CDR3 has 16 amino acids. Per the germline V gene, CDR1 is SGHVS and CDR2 is FQNEAQ. The ends lost 3 bases at V and 1 base at J; junction bases unmatched: 6.

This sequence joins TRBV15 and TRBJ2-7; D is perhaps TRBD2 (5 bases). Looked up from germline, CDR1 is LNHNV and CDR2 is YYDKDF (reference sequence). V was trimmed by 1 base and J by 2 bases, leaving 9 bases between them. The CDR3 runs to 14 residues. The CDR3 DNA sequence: TGTGCCACCAGCAGAGTAGGGAGCGCCTACGAGCAGTACTTC. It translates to CATSRVGSAYEQYF.

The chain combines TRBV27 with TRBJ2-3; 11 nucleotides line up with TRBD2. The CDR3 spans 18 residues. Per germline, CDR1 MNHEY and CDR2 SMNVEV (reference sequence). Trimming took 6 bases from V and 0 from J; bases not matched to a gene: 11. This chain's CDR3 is CASSPGLAVLDSTDTQYF. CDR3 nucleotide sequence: TGTGCCAGCAGCCCGGGACTAGCGGTTCTCGATAGCACAGATACGCAGTATTTT.

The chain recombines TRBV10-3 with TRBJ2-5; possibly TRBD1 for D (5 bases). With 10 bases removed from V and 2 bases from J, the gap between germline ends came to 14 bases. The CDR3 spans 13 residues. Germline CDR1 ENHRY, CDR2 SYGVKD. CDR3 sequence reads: CASQGGVQETQYF. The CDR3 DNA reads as TGTGCCAGCCAGGGTGGGGTTCAAGAGACCCAGTACTTC.

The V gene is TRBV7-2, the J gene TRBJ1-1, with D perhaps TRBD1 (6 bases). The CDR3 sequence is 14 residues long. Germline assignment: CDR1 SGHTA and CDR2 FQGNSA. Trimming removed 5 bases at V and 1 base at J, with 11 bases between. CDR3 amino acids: CASSAYRENTEAFF. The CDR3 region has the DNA TGTGCCAGCAGCGCATACAGGGAGAACACTGAAGCTTTCTTT. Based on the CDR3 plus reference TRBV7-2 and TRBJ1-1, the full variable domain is GAGVSQSPSNKVTEKGKDVELRCDPISGHTALYWYRQSLGQGLEFLIYFQGNSAPDKSGLPSDRFSAERTGGSVSTLTIQRTQQEDSAVYLCASSAYRENTEAFFGQGTRLTVV.

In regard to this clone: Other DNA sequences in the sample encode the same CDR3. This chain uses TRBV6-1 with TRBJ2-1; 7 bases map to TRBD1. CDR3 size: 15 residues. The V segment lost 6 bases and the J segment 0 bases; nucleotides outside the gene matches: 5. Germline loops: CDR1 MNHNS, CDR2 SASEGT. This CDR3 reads CASSAGDSSYNEQFF. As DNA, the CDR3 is TGTGCCAGCAGCGCCGGGGACAGCTCCTACAATGAGCAGTTCTTC.

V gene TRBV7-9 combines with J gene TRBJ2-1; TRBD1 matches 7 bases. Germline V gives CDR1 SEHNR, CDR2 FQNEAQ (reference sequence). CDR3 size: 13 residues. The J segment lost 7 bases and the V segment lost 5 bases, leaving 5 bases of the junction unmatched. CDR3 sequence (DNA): TGTGCCAGCAGCGCCCCGGGACAGAATGAGCAGTTCTTC. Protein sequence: CASSAPGQNEQFF.

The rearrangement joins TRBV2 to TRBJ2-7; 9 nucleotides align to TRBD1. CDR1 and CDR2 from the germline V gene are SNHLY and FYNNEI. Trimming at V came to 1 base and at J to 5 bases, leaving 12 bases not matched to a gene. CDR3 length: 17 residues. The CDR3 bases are TGTGCCAGCAGTGAAGTCAAGGGGACAGGGAAAATCAACGAGCAGTACTTC. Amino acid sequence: CASSEVKGTGKINEQYF. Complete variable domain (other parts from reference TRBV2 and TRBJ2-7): EPEVTQTPSHQVTQMGQEVILRCVPISNHLYFYWYRQILGQKVEFLVSFYNNEISEKSEIFDDQFSVERPDGSNFTLKIRSTKLEDSAMYFCASSEVKGTGKINEQYFGPGTRLTVT.

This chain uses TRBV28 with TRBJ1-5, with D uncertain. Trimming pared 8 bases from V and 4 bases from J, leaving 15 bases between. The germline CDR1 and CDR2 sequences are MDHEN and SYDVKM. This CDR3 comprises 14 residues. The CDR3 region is CASEKGDSNQPQHF. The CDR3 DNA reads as TGTGCCAGCGAAAAGGGAGATTCGAATCAGCCCCAGCATTTT. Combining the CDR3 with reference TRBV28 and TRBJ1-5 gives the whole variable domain DVKVTQSSRYLVKRTGEKVFLECVQDMDHENMFWYRQDPGLGLRLIYFSYDVKMKEKGDIPEGYSVSREKKERFSLILESASTNQTSMYLCASEKGDSNQPQHFGDGTRLSIL.

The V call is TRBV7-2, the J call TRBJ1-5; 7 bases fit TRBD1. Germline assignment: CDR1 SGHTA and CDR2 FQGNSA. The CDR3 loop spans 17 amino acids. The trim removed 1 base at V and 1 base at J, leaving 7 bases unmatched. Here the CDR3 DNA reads TGTGCCAGCAGCTTAGAGACAGGGAGATACAGCAATCAGCCCCAGCATTTT. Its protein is CASSLETGRYSNQPQHF. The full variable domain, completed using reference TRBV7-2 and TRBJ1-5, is GAGVSQSPSNKVTEKGKDVELRCDPISGHTALYWYRQSLGQGLEFLIYFQGNSAPDKSGLPSDRFSAERTGGSVSTLTIQRTQQEDSAVYLCASSLETGRYSNQPQHFGDGTRLSIL.

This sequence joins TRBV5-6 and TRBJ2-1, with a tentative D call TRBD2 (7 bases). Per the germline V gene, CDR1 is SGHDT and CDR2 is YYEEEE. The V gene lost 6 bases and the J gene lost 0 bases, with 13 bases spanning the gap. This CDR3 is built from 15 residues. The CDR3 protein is CASTGGGDSYNEQFF. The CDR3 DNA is TGTGCCAGCACCGGAGGGGGGGACTCCTACAATGAGCAGTTCTTC.

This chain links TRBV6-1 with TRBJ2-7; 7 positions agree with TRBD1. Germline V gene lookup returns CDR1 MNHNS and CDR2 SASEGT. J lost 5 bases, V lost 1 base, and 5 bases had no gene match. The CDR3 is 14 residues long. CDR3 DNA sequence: TGTGCCAGCAGTGAAGGACAGGGTACCCACGAGCAGTACTTC. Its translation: CASSEGQGTHEQYF.

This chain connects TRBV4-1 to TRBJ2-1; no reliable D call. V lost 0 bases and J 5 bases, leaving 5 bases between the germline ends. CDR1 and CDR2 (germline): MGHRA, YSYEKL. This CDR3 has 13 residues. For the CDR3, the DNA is TGCGCCAGCAGCCAAGACCAAAACAATGAGCAGTTCTTC. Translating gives CASSQDQNNEQFF.

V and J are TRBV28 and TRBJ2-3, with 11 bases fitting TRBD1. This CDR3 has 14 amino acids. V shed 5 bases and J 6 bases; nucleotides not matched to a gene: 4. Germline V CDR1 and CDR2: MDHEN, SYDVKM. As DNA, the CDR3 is TGTGCCAGCAGTCCGGACAGGGGGCAGGATACGCAGTATTTT. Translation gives CASSPDRGQDTQYF.

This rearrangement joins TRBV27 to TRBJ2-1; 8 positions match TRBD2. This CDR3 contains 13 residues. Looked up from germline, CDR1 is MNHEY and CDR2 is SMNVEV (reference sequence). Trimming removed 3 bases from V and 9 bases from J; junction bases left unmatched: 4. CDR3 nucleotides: TGTGCCAGCAGTTTTCATAGCGGGGCTGAGCAGTTCTTC. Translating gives CASSFHSGAEQFF.

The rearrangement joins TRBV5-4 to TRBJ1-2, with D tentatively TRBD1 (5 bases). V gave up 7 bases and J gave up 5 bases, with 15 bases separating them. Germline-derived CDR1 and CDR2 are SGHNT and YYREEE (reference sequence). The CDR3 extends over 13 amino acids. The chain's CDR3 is CASGDGSGYGYTF. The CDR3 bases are TGTGCCAGCGGGGACGGGAGCGGATATGGCTACACCTTC. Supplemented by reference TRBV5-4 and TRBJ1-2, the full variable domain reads ETGVTQSPTHLIKTRGQQVTLRCSSQSGHNTVSWYQQALGQGPQFIFQYYREEENGRGNFPPRFSGLQFPNYSSELNVNALELDDSALYLCASGDGSGYGYTFGSGTRLTVV.

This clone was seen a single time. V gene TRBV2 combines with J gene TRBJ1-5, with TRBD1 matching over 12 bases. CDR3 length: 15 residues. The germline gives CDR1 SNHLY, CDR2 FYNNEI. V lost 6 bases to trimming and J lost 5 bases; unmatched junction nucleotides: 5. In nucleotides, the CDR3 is TGTGCCAGCAGCGCCGGGACAGGGGGCCATCAGCCCCAGCATTTT. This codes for CASSAGTGGHQPQHF.

The CDR3: CASSLTIYEQFF. The CDR3 DNA reads as TGTGCCAGCAGCCTGACTATCTATGAGCAGTTCTTC. The chain joins TRBV28 to TRBJ2-1; D is possibly TRBD2 (5 bases). V was cut by 6 bases and J by 8 bases, with 11 bases left in between. CDR1 is MDHEN, CDR2 SYDVKM, per germline. This CDR3 has 12 residues.